The entry below describes one T cell receptor (beta chain). This record comes from a study of human T cells and chemical hapten exposure. CDR3 size: 14 residues. With 3 bases removed from V and 2 bases from J, the gap between germline ends came to 10 bases. Germline-derived CDR1 and CDR2 are SGHRS and YFSETQ. Original processing methods: Across samples, TCR counts had a median of roughly 91,000 and ranged from about 23,224 to 700,000. TCRdb reanalysed the 5' RACE reads using MiXCR and keeps one entry per CDR3 protein. The V and J calls, along with clone size, are taken from TCRdb and not from the paper's own processing. The profile covers more than 60,000 distinct CDR3 sequences, with 15% to 20% appearing a single time and nearly 7% taken by the ten largest. Unfractionated whole blood was the source from which total RNA was extracted.

The sequence came from a female donor in good health. The rearrangement joins TRBV5-1 to TRBJ2-3; no definite D call. The DNA of the CDR3 is TGCGCCAGCAGCTCAGATCCAAACACAGATACGCAGTATTTT. Translating it yields CASSSDPNTDTQYF. The full variable domain, completed using reference TRBV5-1 and TRBJ2-3, is KAGVTQTPRYLIKTRGQQVTLSCSPISGHRSVSWYQQTPGQGLQFLFEYFSETQRNKGNFPGRFSGRQFSNSRSEMNVSTLELGDSALYLCASSSDPNTDTQYFGPGTRLTVL.